This is a list of T cell receptor beta chains from one sample in a study of blood T cell repertoires in COVID-19. Using immunoSEQ multiplex PCR, the repertoire was profiled, and TCRdb retains in-frame clones only, with some absent. The data show about 120,000 clones, 65% to 90% seen once. The sequenced material came from peripheral blood. Every receptor here comes from a man older than 75 with acute or convalescent COVID-19. CDR3s include the opening cysteine and the closing phenylalanine or tryptophan.

15,TRBV28,TRBJ1-6,CASRTAGTENSPLHF
17,TRBV6-2/TRBV6-3,TRBJ1-5,CASSTGQGQYSNQPQHF
15,TRBV9,TRBJ1-4,CASSVEGQTNEKLFF
12,TRBV19,TRBJ1-1,CASSRGVAEAFF
12,TRBV5-6,TRBJ1-2,CASSLGTVGYTF
18,TRBV12-5,TRBJ2-2,CASGSGGLNAGGSGELFF
13,TRBV6-6,TRBJ2-7,CASSRLQGFSEYF
14,TRBV25-1,TRBJ1-2,CASSEIDRGLGYTF
14,TRBV11-2,TRBJ1-2,CASSSGQGAYGYTF
14,TRBV29-1,TRBJ1-2,CSVELQGQDYGYTF
15,TRBV7-8,TRBJ2-7,CASSLDNIPGYEQYF
15,TRBV7-9,TRBJ1-4,CASSSRQGQSEKLFF
17,TRBV3-1/TRBV3-2,TRBJ1-2,CASSQGSQGAGVYGYTF
15,TRBV19,TRBJ1-5,CASSREGQENQPQHF
16,TRBV3-1/TRBV3-2,TRBJ2-4,CASSPRDREDKNIQYF
17,TRBV18,TRBJ2-7,CASSVAGPESSTYEQYF
15,TRBV28,TRBJ1-3,CASSPQDRVGNTIYF
20,TRBV5-1,TRBJ2-1,CASSLRASGGPGSSYNEQFF
14,TRBV7-9,TRBJ1-4,CASSTGTDAAKLFF
20,TRBV10-3,TRBJ1-3,CAISDPTRETGPISGNTIYF
15,TRBV5-1,TRBJ2-5,CASTSTGADQETQYF
13,TRBV6-1,TRBJ2-7,CASSERQSYEQYF
13,TRBV7-9,TRBJ1-2,CASSLTGDYGYTF
15,TRBV6-5,TRBJ1-2,CASSSTGSPSHGYTF
18,TRBV3-1/TRBV3-2,TRBJ2-2,CASSLYRTSGTNTGELFF
14,TRBV10-3,TRBJ1-5,CAISESRAGQPQHF
14,TRBV4-1,TRBJ2-7,CASSLRSATYEQYF
16,TRBV11-1,TRBJ2-5,CASSPDGTGRKETQYF
15,TRBV9,TRBJ1-5,CASSRSPGLNQPQHF
14,TRBV5-4,TRBJ2-5,CASSRAGAQETQYF
14,TRBV27,TRBJ1-5,CASSFNRAGQPQHF
18,TRBV13,TRBJ1-2,CASSFAGPGDRARYGYTF
14,TRBV19,TRBJ2-1,CASSITGGPNEQFF
14,TRBV28,TRBJ1-1,CASSQAGWGAEAFF
12,TRBV30,TRBJ1-4,CAWTPGGEKLFF
13,TRBV25-1,TRBJ1-2,CASNTGTGTGYTF
15,TRBV5-6,TRBJ2-1,CASSPSGQGRNEQFF
15,TRBV6-5,TRBJ2-2,CASRRGQDLAGELFF
13,TRBV7-9,TRBJ2-7,CASSRESSYEQYF
16,TRBV12-5,TRBJ1-5,CASGLVPPPSDQPQHF
14,TRBV24-1,TRBJ2-7,CATLGLAVSYEQYF
13,TRBV19,TRBJ2-1,CASSIGNYNEQFF
14,TRBV18,TRBJ2-1,CASSREQGRNEQFF
15,TRBV18,TRBJ1-2,CASSQNTGDLYGYTF
15,TRBV7-7,TRBJ1-2,CASSNPGTDPRGYTF
13,TRBV19,TRBJ2-1,CASAVSLYNEQFF
15,TRBV9,TRBJ1-4,CASSADRGTNEKLFF